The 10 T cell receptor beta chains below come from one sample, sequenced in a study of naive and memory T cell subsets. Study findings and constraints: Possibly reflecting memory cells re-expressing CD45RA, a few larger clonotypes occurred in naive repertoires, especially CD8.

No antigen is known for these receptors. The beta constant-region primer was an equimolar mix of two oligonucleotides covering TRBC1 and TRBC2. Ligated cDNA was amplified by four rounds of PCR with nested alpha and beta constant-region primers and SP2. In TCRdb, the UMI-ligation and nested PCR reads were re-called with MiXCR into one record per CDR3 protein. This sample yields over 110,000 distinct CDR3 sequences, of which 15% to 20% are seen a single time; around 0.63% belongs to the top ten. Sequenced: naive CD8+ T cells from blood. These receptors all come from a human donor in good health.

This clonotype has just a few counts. In DNA form, the CDR3 reads TGTGCCACCATGAGGCCCGGACTAGCCACGGGACCCGGCGAGCAGTACTTC. This translates into CATMRPGLATGPGEQYF. This rearrangement joins TRBV24-1 to TRBJ2-7; 8 nucleotides agree with TRBD2. CDR1 is KGHDR, CDR2 SFDVKD, per germline. The CDR3 consists of 17 residues. Trimming cost V 8 bases and J 6 bases; bases outside gene matches: 20.

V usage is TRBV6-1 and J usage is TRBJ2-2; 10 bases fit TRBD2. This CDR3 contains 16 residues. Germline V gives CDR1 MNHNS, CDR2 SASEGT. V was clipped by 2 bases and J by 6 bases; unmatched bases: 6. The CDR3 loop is CASSERRLAGAGELFF. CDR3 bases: TGTGCCAGCAGTGAAAGGCGCCTAGCGGGAGCCGGGGAGCTGTTTTTT.

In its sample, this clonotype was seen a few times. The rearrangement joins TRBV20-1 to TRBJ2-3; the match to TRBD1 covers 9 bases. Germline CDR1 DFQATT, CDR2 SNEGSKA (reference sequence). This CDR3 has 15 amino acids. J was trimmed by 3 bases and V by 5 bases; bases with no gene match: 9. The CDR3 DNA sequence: TGCAGTGCTCCCGTCGGGACAGGGTGGACAGATACGCAGTATTTT. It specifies CSAPVGTGWTDTQYF.

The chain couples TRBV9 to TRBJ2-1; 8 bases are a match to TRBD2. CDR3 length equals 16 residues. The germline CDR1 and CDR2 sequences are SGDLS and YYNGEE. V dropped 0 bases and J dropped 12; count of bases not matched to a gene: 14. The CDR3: CASSVGSASGLRGQFF. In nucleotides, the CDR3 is TGTGCCAGCAGCGTAGGTTCGGCTAGCGGGCTACGCGGGCAGTTCTTC.

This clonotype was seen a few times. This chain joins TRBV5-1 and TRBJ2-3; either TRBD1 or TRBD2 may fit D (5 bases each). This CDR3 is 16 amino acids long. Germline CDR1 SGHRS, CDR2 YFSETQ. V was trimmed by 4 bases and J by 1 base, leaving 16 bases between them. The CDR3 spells CASSNTQEEGTDTQYF. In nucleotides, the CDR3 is TGCGCCAGCAGCAACACACAGGAGGAAGGCACAGATACGCAGTATTTT.

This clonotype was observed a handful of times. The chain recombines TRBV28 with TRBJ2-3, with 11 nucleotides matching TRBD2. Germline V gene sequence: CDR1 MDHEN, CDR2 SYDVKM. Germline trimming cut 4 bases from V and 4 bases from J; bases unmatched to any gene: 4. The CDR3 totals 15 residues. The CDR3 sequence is CASSSTSGNADTQYF. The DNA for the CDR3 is TGTGCCAGCAGTTCGACTAGCGGGAACGCAGATACGCAGTATTTT. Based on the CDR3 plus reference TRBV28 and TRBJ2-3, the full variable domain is DVKVTQSSRYLVKRTGEKVFLECVQDMDHENMFWYRQDPGLGLRLIYFSYDVKMKEKGDIPEGYSVSREKKERFSLILESASTNQTSMYLCASSSTSGNADTQYFGPGTRLTVL.

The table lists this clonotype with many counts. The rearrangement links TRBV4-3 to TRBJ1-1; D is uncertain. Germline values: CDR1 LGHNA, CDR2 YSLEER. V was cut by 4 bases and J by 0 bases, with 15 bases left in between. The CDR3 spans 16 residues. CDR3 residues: CASSPYHRAMNTEAFF. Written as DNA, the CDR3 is TGCGCCAGCAGCCCCTACCACAGAGCCATGAACACTGAAGCTTTCTTT.

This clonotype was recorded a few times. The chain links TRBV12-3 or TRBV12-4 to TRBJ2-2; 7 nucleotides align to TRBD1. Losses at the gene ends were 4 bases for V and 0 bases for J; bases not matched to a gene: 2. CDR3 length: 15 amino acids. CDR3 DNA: TGTGCCAGCAGTTGGGGGACAGCGAACACCGGGGAGCTGTTTTTT. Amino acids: CASSWGTANTGELFF.

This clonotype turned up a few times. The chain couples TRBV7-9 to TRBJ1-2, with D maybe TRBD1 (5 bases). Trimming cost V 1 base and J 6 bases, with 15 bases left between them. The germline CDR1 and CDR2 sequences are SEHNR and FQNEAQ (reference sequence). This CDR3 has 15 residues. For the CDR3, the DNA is TGTGCCAGCAGCTTAGAAGGAGGGACGTTCGATGGCTACACCTTC. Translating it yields CASSLEGGTFDGYTF.

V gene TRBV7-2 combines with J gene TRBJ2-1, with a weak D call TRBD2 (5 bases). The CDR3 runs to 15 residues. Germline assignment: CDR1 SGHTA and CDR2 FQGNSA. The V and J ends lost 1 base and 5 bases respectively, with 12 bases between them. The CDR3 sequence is CASSLDSVSDNEQFF. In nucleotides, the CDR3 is TGTGCCAGCAGCTTAGATAGCGTTAGTGACAATGAGCAGTTCTTC. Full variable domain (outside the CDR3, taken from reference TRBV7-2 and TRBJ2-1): GAGVSQSPSNKVTEKGKDVELRCDPISGHTALYWYRQSLGQGLEFLIYFQGNSAPDKSGLPSDRFSAERTGGSVSTLTIQRTQQEDSAVYLCASSLDSVSDNEQFFGPGTRLTVL.